This T cell receptor beta chain was recorded in a study of graft-versus-host responses after intestinal transplantation. Overall study: Every transplant recipient was induced with anti-thymocyte globulin, then maintained on tacrolimus and steroids for about 3 years.

Germline V gene data show CDR1 as SGHVS and CDR2 as FQNEAQ. The CDR3 runs 16 residues. Trimming removed 2 bases from V and 3 bases from J, with 14 bases in between. Sequencing used immunoSEQ multiplex PCR; TCRdb keeps in-frame clones, though not all of them. The repertoire holds some 90,000 clones, 90% to 95% seen once, with roughly 0.49% in the top ten. Study findings and constraints: GvH clonotypes were identified within recipient marrow, with a subset emerging first in ileum or blood.

To note about this clone: No antigen is known for it.

The sequence derives from a human donor who received an intestinal transplant. Sequenced here: unstimulated CD8+ T cells sorted from spleen or lymph node cells, sampled before intestinal transplant. V and J are TRBV7-8 and TRBJ2-1; a weak D match, TRBD2 (6 bases). The chain's CDR3 is CASSLQSGVGYNEQFF. The CDR3 region has the DNA TGTGCCAGCAGCTTACAATCGGGGGTGGGCTACAATGAGCAGTTCTTC.